Sequencing of this TCR beta chain was carried out in a study of shared clonotypes between healthy human individuals. Study observations and caveats: Measured sharing among donors was expected to vary with sequencing depth. Across subsets, estimated richness was generally greater for naive than for memory populations.

As for this clone: The antigen is not known. Other DNA sequences within the sample encode an identical CDR3.

Libraries were prepared by immunoSEQ multiplex PCR; TCRdb keeps only in-frame clonotypes and omits some of them. The sample lists roughly 2 million clones; 85% to 95% were seen once. In germline, CDR1 is SGHRS, CDR2 YFSETQ. V gave up 0 bases and J gave up 2 bases, with 11 bases separating them. The CDR3 runs to 15 residues. This sequence originates from a man between 18 and 29 years old in good health. The chain links TRBV5-1 to TRBJ2-5; D might be TRBD1 (5 bases). The sample was naive CD4+ T cells sorted from blood. Noted subset: CD45RA+ positively selected. The CDR3 sequence: CASSLGGAGQETQYF. CDR3 coding DNA: TGCGCCAGCAGCTTGGGTGGGGCAGGGCAAGAGACCCAGTACTTC.